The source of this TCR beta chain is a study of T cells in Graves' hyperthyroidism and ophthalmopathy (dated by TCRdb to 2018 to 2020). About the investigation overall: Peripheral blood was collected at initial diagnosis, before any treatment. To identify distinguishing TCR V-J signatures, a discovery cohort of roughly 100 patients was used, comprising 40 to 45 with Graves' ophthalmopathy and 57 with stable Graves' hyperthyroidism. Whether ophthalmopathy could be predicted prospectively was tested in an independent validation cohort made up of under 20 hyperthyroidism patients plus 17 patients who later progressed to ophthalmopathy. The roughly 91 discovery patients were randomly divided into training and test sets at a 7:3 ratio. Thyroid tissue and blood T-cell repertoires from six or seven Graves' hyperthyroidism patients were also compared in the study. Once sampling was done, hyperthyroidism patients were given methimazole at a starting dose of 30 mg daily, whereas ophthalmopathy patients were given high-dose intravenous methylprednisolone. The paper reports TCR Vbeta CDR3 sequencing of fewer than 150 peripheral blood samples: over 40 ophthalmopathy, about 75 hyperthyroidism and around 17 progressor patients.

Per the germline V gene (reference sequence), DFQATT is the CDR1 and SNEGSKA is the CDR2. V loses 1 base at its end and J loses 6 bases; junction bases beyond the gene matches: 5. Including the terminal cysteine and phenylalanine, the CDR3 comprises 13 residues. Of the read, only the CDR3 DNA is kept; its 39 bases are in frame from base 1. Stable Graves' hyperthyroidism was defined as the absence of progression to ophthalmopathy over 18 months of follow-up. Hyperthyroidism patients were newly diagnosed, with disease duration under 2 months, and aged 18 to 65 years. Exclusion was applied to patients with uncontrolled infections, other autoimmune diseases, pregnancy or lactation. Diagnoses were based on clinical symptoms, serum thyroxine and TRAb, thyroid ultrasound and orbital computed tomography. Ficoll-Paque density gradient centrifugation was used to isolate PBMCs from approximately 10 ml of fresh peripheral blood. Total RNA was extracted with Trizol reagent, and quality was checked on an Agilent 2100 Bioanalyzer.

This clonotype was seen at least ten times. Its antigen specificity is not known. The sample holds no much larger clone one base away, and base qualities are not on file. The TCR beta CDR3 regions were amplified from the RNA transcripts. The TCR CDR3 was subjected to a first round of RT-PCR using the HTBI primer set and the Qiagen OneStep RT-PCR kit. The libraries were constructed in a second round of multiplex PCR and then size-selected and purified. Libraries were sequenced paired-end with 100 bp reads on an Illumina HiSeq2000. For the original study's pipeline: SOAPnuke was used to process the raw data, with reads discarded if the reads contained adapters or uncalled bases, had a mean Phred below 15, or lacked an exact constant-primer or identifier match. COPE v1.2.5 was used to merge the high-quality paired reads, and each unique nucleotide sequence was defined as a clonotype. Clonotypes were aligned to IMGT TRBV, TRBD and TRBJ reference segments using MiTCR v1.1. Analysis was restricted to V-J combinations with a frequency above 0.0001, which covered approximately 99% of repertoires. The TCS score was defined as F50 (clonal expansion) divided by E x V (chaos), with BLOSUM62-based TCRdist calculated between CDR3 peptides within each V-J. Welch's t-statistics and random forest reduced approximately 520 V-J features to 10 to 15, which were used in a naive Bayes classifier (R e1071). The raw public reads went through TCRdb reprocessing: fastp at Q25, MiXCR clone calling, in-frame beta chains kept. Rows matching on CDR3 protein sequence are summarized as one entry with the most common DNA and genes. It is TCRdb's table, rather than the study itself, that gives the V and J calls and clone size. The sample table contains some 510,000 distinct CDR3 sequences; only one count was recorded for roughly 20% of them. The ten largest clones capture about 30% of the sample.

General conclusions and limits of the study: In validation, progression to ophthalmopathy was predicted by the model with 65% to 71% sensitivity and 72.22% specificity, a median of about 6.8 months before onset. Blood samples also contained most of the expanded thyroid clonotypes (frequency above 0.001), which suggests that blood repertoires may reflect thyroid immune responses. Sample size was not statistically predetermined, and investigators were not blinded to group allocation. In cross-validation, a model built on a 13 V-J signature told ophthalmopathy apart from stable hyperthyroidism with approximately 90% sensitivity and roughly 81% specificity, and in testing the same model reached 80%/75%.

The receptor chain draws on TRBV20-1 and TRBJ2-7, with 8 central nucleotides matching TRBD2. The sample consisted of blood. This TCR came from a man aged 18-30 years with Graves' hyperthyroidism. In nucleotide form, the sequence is TGCAGTGCTAGAGTCACCGGGGGGGGCGAGCAGTACTTC. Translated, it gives CSARVTGGGEQYF.